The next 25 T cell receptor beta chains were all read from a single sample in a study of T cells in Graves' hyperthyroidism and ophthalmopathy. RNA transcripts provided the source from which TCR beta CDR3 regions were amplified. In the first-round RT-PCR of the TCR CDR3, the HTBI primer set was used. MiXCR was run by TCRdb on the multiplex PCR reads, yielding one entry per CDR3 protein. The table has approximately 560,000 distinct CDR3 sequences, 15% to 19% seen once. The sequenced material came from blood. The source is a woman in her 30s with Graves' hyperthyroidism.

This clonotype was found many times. In nucleotides, the CDR3 is TGTGCCAGCAAGCCACGACGGGGCATCGACACTGAAGCTTTCTTT. Translating gives CASKPRRGIDTEAFF. The V call is TRBV2, the J call TRBJ1-1; D perhaps matches TRBD1 (5 bases). Per the germline V gene, CDR1 is SNHLY and CDR2 is FYNNEI. The CDR3 has 15 amino acids. Trimming cost V 7 bases and J 3 bases, with 18 bases left between them.

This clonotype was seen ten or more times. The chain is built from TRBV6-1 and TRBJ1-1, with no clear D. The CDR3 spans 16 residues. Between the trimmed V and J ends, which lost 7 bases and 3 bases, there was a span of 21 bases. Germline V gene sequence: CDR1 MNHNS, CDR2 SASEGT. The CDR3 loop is CASTPWSPTLDTEAFF. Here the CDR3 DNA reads TGTGCCAGCACACCTTGGAGTCCGACCCTTGACACTGAAGCTTTCTTT.

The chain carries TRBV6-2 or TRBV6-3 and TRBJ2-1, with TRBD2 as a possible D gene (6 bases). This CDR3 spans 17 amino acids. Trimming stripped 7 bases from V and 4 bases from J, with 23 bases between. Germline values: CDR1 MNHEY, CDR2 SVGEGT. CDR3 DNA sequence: TGTGCCAGCATGAGGCGAATAGCGGAGGGGTATTACAATGAGCAGTTCTTC. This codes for CASMRRIAEGYYNEQFF.

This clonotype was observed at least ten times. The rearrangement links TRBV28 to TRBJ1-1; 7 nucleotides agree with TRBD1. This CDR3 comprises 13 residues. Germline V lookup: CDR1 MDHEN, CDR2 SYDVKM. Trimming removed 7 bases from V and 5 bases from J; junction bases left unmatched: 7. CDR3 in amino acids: CASNVRGQTEAFF. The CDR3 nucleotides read TGTGCCAGCAACGTAAGGGGACAGACTGAAGCTTTCTTT.

Here the CDR3 reads CASGREGDLTDTQYF. The CDR3 DNA sequence: TGTGCCAGCGGAAGAGAGGGGGATCTGACAGATACGCAGTATTTT. This rearrangement joins TRBV19 to TRBJ2-3; D is possibly TRBD1 (6 bases). Germline V gene sequence: CDR1 LNHDA, CDR2 SQIVND (reference sequence). The V gene lost 9 bases and the J gene lost 3 bases, with 19 bases spanning the gap. The length of the CDR3 is 15 residues. The complete variable domain, with remaining parts taken from reference TRBV19 and TRBJ2-3, reads DGGITQSPKYLFRKEGQNVTLSCEQNLNHDAMYWYRQDPGQGLRLIYYSQIVNDFQKGDIAEGYSVSREKKESFPLTVTSAQKNPTAFYLCASGREGDLTDTQYFGPGTRLTVL.

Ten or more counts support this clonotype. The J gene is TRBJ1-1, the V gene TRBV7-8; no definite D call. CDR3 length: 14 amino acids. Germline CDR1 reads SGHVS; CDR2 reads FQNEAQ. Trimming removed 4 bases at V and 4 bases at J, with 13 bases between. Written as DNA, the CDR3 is TGTGCCAGCAGCTCGGGTACAGTAAGCACTGAAGCTTTCTTT. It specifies CASSSGTVSTEAFF.

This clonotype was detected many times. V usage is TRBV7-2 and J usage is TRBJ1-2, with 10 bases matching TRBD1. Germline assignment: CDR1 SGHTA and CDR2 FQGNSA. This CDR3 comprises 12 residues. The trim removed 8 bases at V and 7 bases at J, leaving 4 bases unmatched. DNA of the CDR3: TGTGCCAGCGCGGGGACAGGGGCTGGCTACACCTTC. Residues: CASAGTGAGYTF.

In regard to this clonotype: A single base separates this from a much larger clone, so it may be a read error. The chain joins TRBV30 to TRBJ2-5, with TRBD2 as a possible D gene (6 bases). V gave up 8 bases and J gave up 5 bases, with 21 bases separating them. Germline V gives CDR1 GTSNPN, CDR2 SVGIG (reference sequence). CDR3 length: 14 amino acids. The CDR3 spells CALDGVGGRETQYF. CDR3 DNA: TGTGCCCTGGATGGCGTCGGAGGGCGCGAGACCCAGTACTTC.

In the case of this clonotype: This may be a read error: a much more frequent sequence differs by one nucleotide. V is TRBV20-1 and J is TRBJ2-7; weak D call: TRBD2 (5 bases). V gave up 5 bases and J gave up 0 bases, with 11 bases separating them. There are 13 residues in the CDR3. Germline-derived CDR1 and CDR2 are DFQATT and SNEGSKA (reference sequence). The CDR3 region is CSAGGRSSYEQYF. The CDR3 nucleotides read TGCAGTGCTGGAGGCAGAAGCTCCTACGAGCAGTACTTC.

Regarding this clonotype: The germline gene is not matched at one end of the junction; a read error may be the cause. The CDR3 bases are TGTGCCAGCAGCTCACGACTAGAGGAAGAGGCCCAGTACTTC. Translating it yields CASSSRLEEEAQYF. This chain connects TRBV7-9 to TRBJ2-5; D is perhaps TRBD2 (6 bases). Germline V gives CDR1 SEHNR, CDR2 FQNEAQ (reference sequence). CDR3 length equals 14 residues.

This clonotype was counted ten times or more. CDR3 residues: CSANRDSRNTEAFF. The DNA for the CDR3 is TGCAGTGCTAACCGGGACAGCAGGAACACTGAAGCTTTCTTT. V and J are TRBV20-1 and TRBJ1-1; 7 nucleotides agree with TRBD1. With 4 bases clipped from V and 1 base from J, the junction kept 6 bases outside the gene matches. The CDR3 sequence is 14 residues long. From germline, CDR1 is DFQATT and CDR2 SNEGSKA (reference sequence).

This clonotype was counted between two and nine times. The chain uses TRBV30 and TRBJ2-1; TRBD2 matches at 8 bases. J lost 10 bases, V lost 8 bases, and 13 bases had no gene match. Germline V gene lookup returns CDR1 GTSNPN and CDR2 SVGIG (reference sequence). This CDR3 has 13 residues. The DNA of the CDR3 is TGTGCCCGCTCCCCGGGAGGGCTCCAGGAGCAGTTCTTC. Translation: CARSPGGLQEQFF.

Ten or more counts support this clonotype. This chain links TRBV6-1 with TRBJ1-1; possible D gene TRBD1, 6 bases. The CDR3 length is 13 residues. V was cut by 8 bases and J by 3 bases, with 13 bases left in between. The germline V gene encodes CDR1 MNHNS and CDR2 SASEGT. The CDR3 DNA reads TGTGCCAGCGATTCAGGGGTGGACACTGAAGCTTTCTTT. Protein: CASDSGVDTEAFF.

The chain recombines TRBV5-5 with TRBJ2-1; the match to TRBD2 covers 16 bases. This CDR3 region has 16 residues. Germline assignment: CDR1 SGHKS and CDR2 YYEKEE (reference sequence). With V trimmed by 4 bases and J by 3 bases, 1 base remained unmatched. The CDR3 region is CASSGTSGRDYNEQFF. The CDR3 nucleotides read TGTGCCAGCAGCGGGACTAGCGGGAGGGACTACAATGAGCAGTTCTTC. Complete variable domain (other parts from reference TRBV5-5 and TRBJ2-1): DAGVTQSPTHLIKTRGQQVTLRCSPISGHKSVSWYQQVLGQGPQFIFQYYEKEERGRGNFPDRFSARQFPNYSSELNVNALLLGDSALYLCASSGTSGRDYNEQFFGPGTRLTVL.

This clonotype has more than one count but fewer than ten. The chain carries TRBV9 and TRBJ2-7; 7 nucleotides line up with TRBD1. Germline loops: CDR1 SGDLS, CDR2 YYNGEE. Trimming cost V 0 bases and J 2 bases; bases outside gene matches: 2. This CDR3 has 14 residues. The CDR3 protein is CASSVGQGPYEQYF. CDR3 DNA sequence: TGTGCCAGCAGCGTAGGACAGGGTCCCTACGAGCAGTACTTC.

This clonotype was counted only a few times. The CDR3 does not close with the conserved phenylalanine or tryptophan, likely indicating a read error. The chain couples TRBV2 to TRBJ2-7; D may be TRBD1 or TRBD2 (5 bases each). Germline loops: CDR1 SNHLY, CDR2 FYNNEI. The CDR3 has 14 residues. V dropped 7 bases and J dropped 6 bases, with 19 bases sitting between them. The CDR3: CASKGTGVILEQYL. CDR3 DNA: TGTGCCAGCAAAGGGACCGGGGTAATTCTCGAGCAGTACCTC.

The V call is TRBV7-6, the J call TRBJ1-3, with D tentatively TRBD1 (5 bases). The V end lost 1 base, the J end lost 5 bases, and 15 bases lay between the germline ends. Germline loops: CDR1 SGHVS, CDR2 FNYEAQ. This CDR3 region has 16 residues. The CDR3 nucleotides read TGTGCCAGCAGCTTAGACCACCCCGGGGGAAGAAACACCATATATTTT. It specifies CASSLDHPGGRNTIYF. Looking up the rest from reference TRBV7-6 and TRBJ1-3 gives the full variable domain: GAGVSQSPRYKVTKRGQDVALRCDPISGHVSLYWYRQALGQGPEFLTYFNYEAQQDKSGLPNDRFSAERPEGSISTLTIQRTEQRDSAMYRCASSLDHPGGRNTIYFGEGSWLTVV.

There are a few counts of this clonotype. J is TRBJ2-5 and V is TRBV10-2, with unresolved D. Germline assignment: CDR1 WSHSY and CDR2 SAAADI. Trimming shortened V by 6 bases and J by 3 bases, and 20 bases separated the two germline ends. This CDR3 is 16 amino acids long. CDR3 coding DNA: TGCGCCAGCAGGCTCAATCTGGCGAGATCTAAAGAGACCCAGTACTTC. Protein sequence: CASRLNLARSKETQYF.

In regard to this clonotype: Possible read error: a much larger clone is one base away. CDR3 DNA sequence: TGTGCCAGCGCCGGGACTAGCGGCACAGATACGCAGTATTTT. Protein product: CASAGTSGTDTQYF. The gene calls are TRBV6-1 and TRBJ2-3, with 10 bases identical to TRBD2. CDR1 and CDR2 (germline): MNHNS, SASEGT. After removal of 8 bases from V and 1 base from J, the junction contained 3 bases not matched to a gene. The CDR3 length is 14 residues.

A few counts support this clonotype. The CDR3 nucleotides are TGTGCCAGCAGTTACTCAAGAGATTGGCGAGGGAATAGCGGGAGGGTCCAAGAGACCCAGTACTTC. Protein product: CASSYSRDWRGNSGRVQETQYF. The gene calls are TRBV6-2 or TRBV6-3 and TRBJ2-5; 11 nucleotides match TRBD2. CDR3 length equals 22 residues. Germline trimming cut 0 bases from V and 1 base from J; bases unmatched to any gene: 19. Looked up from germline, CDR1 is MNHEY and CDR2 is SVGEGT.

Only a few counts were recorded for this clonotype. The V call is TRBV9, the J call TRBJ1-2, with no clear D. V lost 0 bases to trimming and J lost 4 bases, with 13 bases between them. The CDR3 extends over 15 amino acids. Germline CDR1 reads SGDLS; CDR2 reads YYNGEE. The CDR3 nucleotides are TGTGCCAGCAGCGTAGATGAAGGTCGGAGCTATGGCTACACCTTC. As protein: CASSVDEGRSYGYTF.

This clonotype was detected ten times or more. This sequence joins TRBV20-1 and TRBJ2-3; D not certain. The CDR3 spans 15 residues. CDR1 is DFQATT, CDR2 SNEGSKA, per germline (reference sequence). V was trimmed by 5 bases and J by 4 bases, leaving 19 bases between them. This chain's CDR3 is CSAEDPAGLADTQYF. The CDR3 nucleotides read TGCAGTGCTGAGGACCCCGCCGGCTTGGCAGATACGCAGTATTTT.

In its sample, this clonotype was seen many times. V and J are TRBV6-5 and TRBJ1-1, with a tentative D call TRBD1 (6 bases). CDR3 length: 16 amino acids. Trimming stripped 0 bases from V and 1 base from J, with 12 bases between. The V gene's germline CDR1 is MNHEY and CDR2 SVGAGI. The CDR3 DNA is TGTGCCAGCAGTTACTCGCCCCGGGGACAGAACACTGAAGCTTTCTTT. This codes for CASSYSPRGQNTEAFF.

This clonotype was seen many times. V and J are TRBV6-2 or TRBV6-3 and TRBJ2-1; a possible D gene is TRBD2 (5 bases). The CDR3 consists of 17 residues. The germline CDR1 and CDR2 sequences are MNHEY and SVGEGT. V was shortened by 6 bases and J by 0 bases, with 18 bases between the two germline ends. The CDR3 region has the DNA TGTGCCAGCAGCCGTACTTCGCGGGTGAGCTCCTACAATGAGCAGTTCTTC. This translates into CASSRTSRVSSYNEQFF.

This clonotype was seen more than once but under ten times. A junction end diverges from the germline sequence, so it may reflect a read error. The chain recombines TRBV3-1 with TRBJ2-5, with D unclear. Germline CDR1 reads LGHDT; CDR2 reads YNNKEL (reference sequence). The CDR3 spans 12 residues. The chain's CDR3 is CASGQVLETQYF. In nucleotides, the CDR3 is TGTGCCAGCGGCCAAGTTCTGGAGACCCAGTACTTC.